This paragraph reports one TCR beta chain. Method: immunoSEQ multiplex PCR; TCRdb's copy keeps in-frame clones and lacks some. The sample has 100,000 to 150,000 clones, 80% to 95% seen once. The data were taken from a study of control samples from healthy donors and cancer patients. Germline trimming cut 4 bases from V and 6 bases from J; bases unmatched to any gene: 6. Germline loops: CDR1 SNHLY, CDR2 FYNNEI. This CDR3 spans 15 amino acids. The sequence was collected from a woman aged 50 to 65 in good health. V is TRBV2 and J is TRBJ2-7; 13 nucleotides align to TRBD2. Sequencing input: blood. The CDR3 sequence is CASSGTSGRGAEQYF. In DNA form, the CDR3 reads TGTGCCAGCAGTGGGACTAGCGGGAGAGGCGCCGAGCAGTACTTC. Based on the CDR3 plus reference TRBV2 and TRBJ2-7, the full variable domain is EPEVTQTPSHQVTQMGQEVILRCVPISNHLYFYWYRQILGQKVEFLVSFYNNEISEKSEIFDDQFSVERPDGSNFTLKIRSTKLEDSAMYFCASSGTSGRGAEQYFGPGTRLTVT.